This note documents a single T cell receptor (beta chain) sequence. Its antigen has not been determined. Base qualities are missing; no much larger clone stands one base away. The sample comes from a study of shared clonotypes between healthy human individuals (dated by TCRdb to 2020 to 2021). For the study in its entirety: A couple of women and a few men aged 18 to 49 years were included in the cohort. For each donor, CD4 naive and CD4 memory were each given three plates, CD8 naive was given two plates, and CD8 memory was given one plate. Blood TCR repertoires of four to six healthy adults were deeply sequenced to estimate repertoire size and the extent of clonotype sharing between individuals. Different laboratories and diverse techniques were used to prepare libraries and sequence TCR repertoires, to increase sequencing depth and limit assay-specific biases. Per donor, leukapheresis produced somewhere between about 0.94 and 9 billion PBMCs.

What the authors observed across the whole study: Rarefaction of sorted-subset datasets indicated incomplete sequencing despite the large sequencing depth. Compared with non-shared clonotypes, clonotypes shared by all four sorted-subset donors had higher generation probabilities. Based on pairwise subsampling, the degree of clonotype sharing among donors was expected to be affected by sequencing depth. Across four donors, approximately 5% of naive CD4, 3% to 3.5% of naive CD8, around 2.1% of memory CD4, and approximately 0.4% of memory CD8 clonotypes were shared. Naive subsets generally had larger estimated clonotype richness than memory subsets. Sampling was restricted to blood, and TCR repertoires in tissue are likely to differ from TCR repertoires in blood. Because the study included a small number of donors, the genetic and exposure-history diversity represented was limited.

TCR CDR3 regions were amplified from genomic DNA by multiplex PCR using the deep immunoSEQ assay. Genomic DNA extracted from each cell subset was distributed evenly over all wells of several immunoSEQ 96-well plates, and each plate served as one replicate. For sorted subsets, 200 ng of genomic DNA, equivalent to about 30,000 T cell genomes, went into each replicate PCR. The purified libraries were quantified using a Qubit 3.0 fluorometer, sized with a Bioanalyzer 2100, and then quantified again using the KAPA Library Quantification kit. Every immunoSEQ 96-well plate was sequenced on a separate single-read 150-cycle Illumina NextSeq 550 flow cell. The study's processing was this. Because only junctional sequences without quality scores were contained in the immunoSEQ output, filtering matching that applied to full-length reads could not be performed. To assign V/J genes and CDR3, sequences were annotated against IMGT germline references using PyIR, a Python wrapper for IgBLAST v1.9. Reads with weak V/J assignments (E-value above 1e-6), missing CDR3, stop codons, out-of-frame junctions, or ambiguous translated residues were removed. A V3J clonotype was defined by an identical inferred V gene, J gene, and CDR3 amino acid sequence. The percentage overlap between two repertoires was calculated by dividing the number of shared unique clonotypes by the size of the smaller repertoire. Three approaches were used to assess repertoire richness: RTK rarefaction, the Chao1 estimator, and Recon v2.1 estimates of unobserved clonotypes. Generation probabilities were computed with OLGA for all TCRbeta clonotypes obtained by the gDNA method from a handful of donors. TCRdb took this table from immuneACCESS and kept in-frame rearrangements with V and J called. Such tables lack part of the clones; where checked against another copy, unresolved V genes explain under half of the gap, and the rest is unexplained. The DNA was the basis for D and trimming; V, J and clone size are from that table. This sample comprises millions of clones, 85% to 95% of them detected only once. The top ten hold around 0.4% of the sample.

The donors were healthy, HIV-negative adults with no recently reported acute infections or vaccinations. Every donor was a Caucasian adult residing in Nashville, Tennessee, USA. CD4+ T cells were enriched by magnetic negative selection; naive cells were then positively selected on CD45RA, and the negative fraction formed the memory subset. After blood collection by leukapheresis, PBMCs were isolated using Ficoll-Histopaque density gradient centrifugation and then cryopreserved in the vapor phase of liquid nitrogen. Analytical flow cytometry was used to check the purity and quantity of each magnetically sorted T cell population. Each sorted fraction had its genomic DNA isolated and then quantified by UV absorbance on a Nanodrop 2000c. Measured from the cysteine to the phenylalanine, the CDR3 is 16 residues long. CDR3 DNA is the only sequence kept; it has 48 bases, read in frame from the first base. The germline V gene supplies CDR1 MDHEN and CDR2 SYDVKM. A distance of 16 bases separates the germline ends of V and J, which lose 3 bases and 5 bases respectively.

This receptor was taken from a man younger than 35 in good health. Some clones in this sample may be carry-over from other donors' samples. The source material was naive CD4+ T cells from PBMCs. The sample's cell subset or site label is to be understood as: CD45RA+ positively selected. The chain was built from TRBV28 and TRBJ1-4; TRBD1 is possibly the D segment (5 matching bases). In nucleotides, the sequence is TGTGCCAGCAGTTTCGTCACGCCGGGGGGAAATGAAAAACTGTTTTTT. It is translated as CASSFVTPGGNEKLFF.